This T cell receptor (beta chain) was sequenced for a study of lymphopenia after photon versus proton radiotherapy. Comment on this clone: Its specificity is unknown.

Study results and caveats: A bigger post-nadir fall in TCR diversity correlated inversely with survival time in deceased patients. After the lymphocyte nadir, photon-treated repertoires showed oligoclonal expansion, especially of CD8+ Temra cells. Proton therapy kept repertoires fairly stable, unlike photons, which gained effector/memory cells.

Libraries were prepared by immunoSEQ multiplex PCR; TCRdb keeps only in-frame clonotypes and omits some of them. The sample records approximately 23,000 clones, around 89% being singletons. The CDR3 totals 15 residues. CDR1 is SGHNT, CDR2 YYREEE, per germline (reference sequence). V was pared by 1 base and J by 2 bases, with 13 bases between. The V call is TRBV5-4, the J call TRBJ2-7; TRBD1 or TRBD2 may be the D gene (5 bases each). The sequence came from a man aged 80 or over with esophageal cancer. The sequencing used peripheral blood, collected from a patient treated with proton-based radiotherapy. The CDR3 sequence is CASSLPGTVTYEQYF. The CDR3 DNA is TGTGCCAGCAGCTTGCCTGGGACGGTAACCTACGAGCAGTACTTC.